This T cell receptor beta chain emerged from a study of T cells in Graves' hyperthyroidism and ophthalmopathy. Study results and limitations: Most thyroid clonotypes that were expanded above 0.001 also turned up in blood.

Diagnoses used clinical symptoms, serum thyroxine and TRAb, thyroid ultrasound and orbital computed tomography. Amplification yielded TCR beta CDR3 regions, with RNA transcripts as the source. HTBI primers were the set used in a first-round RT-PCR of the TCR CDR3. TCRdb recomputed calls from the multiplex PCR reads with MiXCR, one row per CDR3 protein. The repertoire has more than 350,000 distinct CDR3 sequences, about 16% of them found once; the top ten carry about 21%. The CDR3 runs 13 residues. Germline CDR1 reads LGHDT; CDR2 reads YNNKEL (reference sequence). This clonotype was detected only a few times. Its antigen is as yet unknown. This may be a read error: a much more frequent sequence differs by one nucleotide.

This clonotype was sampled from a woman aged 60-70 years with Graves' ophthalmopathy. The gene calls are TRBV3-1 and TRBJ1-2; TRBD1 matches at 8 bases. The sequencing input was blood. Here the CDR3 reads CARSFYDRGRYTF. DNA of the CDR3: TGTGCCCGCAGCTTTTACGACAGGGGTCGCTACACCTTC.